This is a list of T cell receptor beta chains from one sample in a study of T cell responses to AZD1222 COVID-19 vaccine. The repertoire was sequenced with immunoSEQ multiplex PCR; TCRdb's copy has only in-frame clones and lacks some. Among fewer than 110,000 clones listed, around 92% were seen once. The sequencing here drew on peripheral blood, taken on day 0 of AZD1222 vaccination. These receptor sequences come from an adult in good health. The CDR3 runs from the conserved cysteine through the conserved F or W. The D gene is left open where the match is weak. For some rows the clone size is stated as once, few or many, or as a class when expanded; others skip it.

size	D	J	V	CDR3	DNA
NA	TRBD2	TRBJ2-7	TRBV18	CASSPLAESYEQYF	TGTGCCAGCTCACCCCTAGCGGAGTCCTACGAGCAGTACTTC
NA	NA	TRBJ1-4	TRBV15	CATSREGGEKLFF	TGTGCCACCAGCAGAGAAGGGGGGGAAAAACTGTTTTTT
few	NA	TRBJ1-2	TRBV18	CASSPTDNYGYTF	TGTGCCAGCTCGCCGACAGACAACTATGGCTACACCTTC
NA	NA	TRBJ2-7	TRBV5-4	CASSPGQPYEQYF	TGTGCCAGCAGCCCGGGACAACCCTACGAGCAGTACTTC
NA	NA	TRBJ2-7	TRBV5-1	CASRPGNDEQYF	TGCGCCAGCCGCCCGGGGAACGACGAGCAGTACTTC
NA	NA	TRBJ2-2	TRBV5-6	CASSRTLNTGELFF	TGTGCCAGCAGCCGGACTTTGAACACCGGGGAGCTGTTTTTT
NA	NA	TRBJ2-7	TRBV6-6	CASSLPQGSEQYF	TGTGCCAGCAGCCTCCCTCAGGGCTCCGAGCAGTACTTC
NA	TRBD1	TRBJ2-7	TRBV28	CASSAPGTGVPYEQYF	TGTGCCAGCAGTGCACCCGGGACAGGGGTTCCCTACGAGCAGTACTTC
NA	NA	TRBJ1-1	TRBV7-6	CASSFSGFQNTEAFF	TGTGCCAGCAGCTTCTCAGGGTTCCAGAACACTGAAGCTTTCTTT
NA	NA	TRBJ2-7	TRBV7-2	CASQSNYEQYF	TGTGCCAGCCAGTCGAACTACGAGCAGTACTTC
NA	NA	TRBJ1-1	TRBV28	CASRPLGRGEAFF	TGTGCCAGCAGACCCTTGGGGCGGGGTGAAGCTTTCTTT
NA	TRBD1	TRBJ1-3	TRBV28	CASSPYRGALSLSLSGNTIYF	TGTGCCAGCAGTCCCTACAGGGGCGCTCTCTCTCTCTCTCTCTCTGGAAACACCATATATTTT
once	NA	TRBJ2-1	TRBV19	CASSPSSYNEQFF	TGTGCCAGTAGCCCGAGCTCCTACAATGAGCAGTTCTTC
NA	NA	TRBJ1-3	TRBV3-1/TRBV3-2	CASSQEASASGNTIYF	TGTGCCAGCAGCCAAGAGGCGTCCGCCTCTGGAAACACCATATATTTT
NA	TRBD1	TRBJ2-7	TRBV5-1	CASSLVQPGQGSGEQYF	TGCGCCAGCAGCCTAGTGCAGCCGGGACAGGGGTCTGGGGAGCAGTACTTC
NA	NA	TRBJ2-3	TRBV3-1/TRBV3-2	CASSQGQSRTDTQYF	TGTGCCAGCAGCCAAGGCCAGTCCAGGACAGATACGCAGTATTTT
NA	NA	TRBJ2-7	TRBV11-3	CASSLDGLSHEQYF	TGTGCCAGCAGCTTAGACGGGTTAAGCCACGAGCAGTACTTC
NA	TRBD1	TRBJ2-7	TRBV28	CASSARTGHSYEQYF	TGTGCCAGCAGCGCCCGGACAGGGCACTCTTACGAGCAGTACTTC
NA	NA	TRBJ1-5	TRBV30	CAWSQYRDSNQPQHF	TGTGCCTGGAGTCAATACAGGGATAGCAATCAGCCCCAGCATTTT
NA	NA	TRBJ1-4	TRBV7-9	CASSSSGMANEKLFF	TGTGCCAGCAGCTCCTCAGGGATGGCTAATGAAAAACTGTTTTTT
NA	TRBD2	TRBJ2-7	TRBV11-2	CASSLGVSSGRTEQYF	TGTGCCAGCAGCTTAGGGGTGTCTAGCGGGAGGACCGAGCAGTACTTC
NA	NA	TRBJ1-2	TRBV27	CASSFTENYGYTF	TGTGCCAGCAGTTTTACAGAGAACTATGGCTACACCTTC
few	NA	TRBJ2-3	TRBV13	CASSPSRIIRSTDTQYF	TGTGCCAGCAGCCCCTCGAGGATAATTCGTAGCACAGATACGCAGTATTTT
NA	NA	TRBJ2-3	TRBV14	CASSRGEWDTQYF	TGTGCCAGCAGCCGGGGGGAATGGGATACGCAGTATTTT
NA	TRBD1	TRBJ1-6	TRBV3-1/TRBV3-2	CASSRGQYNSPLHF	TGTGCCAGCAGCCGGGGACAGTATAATTCACCCCTCCACTTT
NA	TRBD1	TRBJ1-5	TRBV23-1	CASSHSIRTGCYLNQPQHF	TGCGCCAGCAGTCACTCGATTAGGACAGGGTGTTACCTAAATCAGCCCCAGCATTTT
once	NA	TRBJ1-1	TRBV5-1	CASSLAGQAHTEAFF	TGCGCCAGCAGCTTGGCCGGGCAGGCCCACACTGAAGCTTTCTTT
NA	NA	TRBJ2-1	TRBV9	CASSASGVNNEQFF	TGTGCCAGCAGCGCTTCGGGGGTCAACAATGAGCAGTTCTTC
few	NA	TRBJ2-7	TRBV12-3/TRBV12-4	CASSRIPYEQYF	TGTGCCAGCAGCCGGATCCCCTACGAGCAGTACTTC
NA	NA	TRBJ1-3	TRBV5-1	CASSLPDSGNTIYF	TGCGCCAGCAGCTTGCCGGACTCTGGAAACACCATATATTTT
NA	NA	TRBJ2-2	TRBV30	CAWSAKGNTGELFF	TGTGCCTGGAGTGCAAAGGGGAACACCGGGGAGCTGTTTTTT
NA	NA	TRBJ2-1	TRBV29-1	CSVLGGGEQFF	TGCAGCGTTCTCGGGGGCGGTGAGCAGTTCTTC
NA	TRBD1	TRBJ1-1	TRBV3-1/TRBV3-2	CASSQRGRRTEAFF	TGTGCCAGCAGCCAGAGGGGGCGCAGGACTGAAGCTTTCTTT
NA	TRBD2	TRBJ2-5	TRBV11-3	CASSLAGGPPETQYF	TGTGCCAGCAGCTTAGCGGGAGGGCCCCCAGAGACCCAGTACTTC
NA	NA	TRBJ2-7	TRBV5-1	CASSGGLEQYF	TGCGCCAGCAGCGGTGGTCTCGAGCAGTACTTC
NA	NA	TRBJ2-3	TRBV3-1/TRBV3-2	CASSGTGYTDTQYF	TGTGCCAGCAGCGGGACTGGATACACAGATACGCAGTATTTT
NA	TRBD1	TRBJ2-7	TRBV6-5	CASSTQGGSYEQYF	TGTGCCAGCAGTACACAGGGGGGCTCCTACGAGCAGTACTTC
NA	NA	TRBJ2-1	TRBV5-1	CASSLLGIPSYNEQFF	TGCGCCAGCAGCTTGTTGGGGATCCCCTCCTACAATGAGCAGTTCTTC
NA	TRBD2	TRBJ2-4	TRBV5-1	CASSQMGLAVAKNIQYF	TGCGCCAGCAGCCAGATGGGACTAGCGGTAGCCAAAAACATTCAGTACTTC
NA	TRBD1	TRBJ2-1	TRBV7-3	CASSQQGGLYNEQFF	TGTGCCAGCAGCCAACAGGGGGGCCTTTACAATGAGCAGTTCTTC
few	TRBD1	TRBJ1-4	TRBV7-8	CASSPDRQGEKLFF	TGTGCCAGCAGCCCGGACAGGCAAGGTGAAAAACTGTTTTTT
NA	NA	TRBJ1-5	TRBV18	CASSPVGGIKQPQHF	TGTGCCAGCTCACCAGTTGGAGGGATTAAACAGCCCCAGCATTTT
NA	NA	TRBJ2-2	TRBV7-9	CASSFRLAMDTGELFF	TGTGCCAGCAGCTTCCGGCTAGCAATGGACACCGGGGAGCTGTTTTTT
NA	NA	TRBJ1-6	TRBV11-3	CASSLDPNSPLHF	TGTGCCAGCAGCTTAGACCCTAATTCACCCCTCCACTTT
NA	NA	TRBJ1-6	TRBV9	CASSVAGANSPLHF	TGTGCCAGCAGCGTTGCAGGGGCGAATTCACCCCTCCACTTT
NA	NA	TRBJ1-5	TRBV10-1	CASSEGSQPQHF	TGCGCCAGCAGTGAGGGAAGTCAGCCCCAGCATTTT
NA	TRBD2	TRBJ2-7	TRBV3-1/TRBV3-2	CASSHGTSWREQYF	TGTGCCAGCAGCCACGGGACTAGTTGGAGGGAGCAGTACTTC
NA	TRBD1	TRBJ2-7	TRBV19	CASRPGQGAREQYF	TGTGCCAGTCGTCCGGGACAGGGGGCGCGGGAGCAGTACTTC
few	NA	TRBJ2-3	TRBV5-1	CASRKGPSTDTQYF	TGCGCCAGCAGGAAGGGGCCGAGCACAGATACGCAGTATTTT
few	NA	TRBJ1-3	TRBV9	CASSTRQGMGGNTIYF	TGTGCCAGCAGCACCCGGCAGGGGATGGGCGGAAACACCATATATTTT
NA	NA	TRBJ1-1	TRBV9	CASSDASGYTEAFF	TGTGCCAGCAGCGACGCCTCAGGGTACACTGAAGCTTTCTTT
NA	NA	TRBJ1-5	TRBV4-1	CASSQQDGSNQPQHF	TGCGCCAGCAGCCAACAGGACGGTAGCAATCAGCCCCAGCATTTT
NA	NA	TRBJ1-5	TRBV12-3/TRBV12-4	CASSPQETQPQHF	TGTGCCAGCAGTCCTCAGGAAACTCAGCCCCAGCATTTT
NA	TRBD2	TRBJ2-3	TRBV7-3	CASSLFALAGDTDTQYF	TGTGCCAGCAGCTTATTCGCACTAGCGGGGGACACAGATACGCAGTATTTT
NA	NA	TRBJ2-7	TRBV19	CASSPGLPYEQYF	TGTGCCAGTAGCCCGGGACTTCCTTACGAGCAGTACTTC
NA	NA	TRBJ1-5	TRBV5-6	CASSAKGVREHF	TGTGCCAGCAGCGCCAAGGGGGTAAGGGAGCATTTT
NA	TRBD2	TRBJ2-1	TRBV2	CASGGLAEQFF	TGTGCCAGCGGTGGACTAGCGGAGCAGTTCTTC
once	NA	TRBJ1-1	TRBV30	CAWSVLRGRDEAFF	TGTGCCTGGAGTGTATTGCGGGGGAGGGATGAAGCTTTCTTT
once	TRBD1	TRBJ1-4	TRBV2	CASLWTGSNEKLFF	TGTGCCAGCCTCTGGACAGGCTCTAATGAAAAACTGTTTTTT
once	TRBD2	TRBJ2-3	TRBV7-6	CASSRSGSKRNTQYF	TGTGCCAGCAGCCGAAGCGGGAGTAAGAGGAATACGCAGTATTTT